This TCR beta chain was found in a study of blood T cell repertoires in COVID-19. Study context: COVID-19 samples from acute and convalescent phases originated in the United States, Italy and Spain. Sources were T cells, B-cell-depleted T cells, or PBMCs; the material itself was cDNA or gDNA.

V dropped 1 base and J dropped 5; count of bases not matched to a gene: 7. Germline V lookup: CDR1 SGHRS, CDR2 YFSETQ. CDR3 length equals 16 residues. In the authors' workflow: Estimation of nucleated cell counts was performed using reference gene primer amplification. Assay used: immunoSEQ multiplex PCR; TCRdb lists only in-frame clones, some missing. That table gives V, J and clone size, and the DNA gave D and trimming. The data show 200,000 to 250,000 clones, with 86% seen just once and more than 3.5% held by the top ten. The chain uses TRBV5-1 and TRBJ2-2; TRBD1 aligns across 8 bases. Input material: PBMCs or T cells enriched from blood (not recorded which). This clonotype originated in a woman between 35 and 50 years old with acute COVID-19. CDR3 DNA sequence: TGCGCCAGCAGCTTGTTAGGCAGGGGGCAAACCGGGGAGCTGTTTTTT. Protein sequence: CASSLLGRGQTGELFF.